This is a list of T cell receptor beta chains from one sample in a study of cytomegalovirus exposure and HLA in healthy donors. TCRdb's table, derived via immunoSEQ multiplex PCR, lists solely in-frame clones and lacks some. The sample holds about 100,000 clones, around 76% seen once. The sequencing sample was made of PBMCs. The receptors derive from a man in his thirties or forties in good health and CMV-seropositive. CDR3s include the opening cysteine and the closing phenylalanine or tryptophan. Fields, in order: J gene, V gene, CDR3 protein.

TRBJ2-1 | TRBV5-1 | CASSMGLQNNEQFF
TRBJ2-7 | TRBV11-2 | CASSLVDSRAYEQYF
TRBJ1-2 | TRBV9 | CASSVDRQLGLGYGYTF
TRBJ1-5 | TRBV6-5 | CASSSTGTGSRPQHF
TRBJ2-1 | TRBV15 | CATSAPTGSVEQFF
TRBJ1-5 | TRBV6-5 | CASRPGQYNQPQHF
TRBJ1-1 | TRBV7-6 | CASSLAYTGGEAFF
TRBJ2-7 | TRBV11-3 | CASSKRGFFYEQYF
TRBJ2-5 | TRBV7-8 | CASSFPTGGRIETQYF
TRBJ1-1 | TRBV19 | CASGRSDTEAFF
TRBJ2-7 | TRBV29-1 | CSVRTGAGEQYF
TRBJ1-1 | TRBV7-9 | CASSLEWGQGRTEAFF
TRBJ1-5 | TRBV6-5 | CASSYSRQGNQPQHF
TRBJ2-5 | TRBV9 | CASSEKQQETQYF
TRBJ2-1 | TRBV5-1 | CASSPGDRDHNEQFF
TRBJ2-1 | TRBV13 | CASSQQGSAFF
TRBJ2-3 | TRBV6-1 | CASSVLAGQATDTQYF
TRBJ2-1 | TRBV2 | CASTEWYLTGGPRNEQFF
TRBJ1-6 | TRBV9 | CASSVSGQGHTPLHF
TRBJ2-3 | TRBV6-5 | CASSYQPQGFTDTQYF
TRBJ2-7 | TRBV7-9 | CASSLQGRAAEQYF
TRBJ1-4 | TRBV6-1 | CASTIDNEKLFF
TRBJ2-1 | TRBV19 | CARTGTGIYNEQFF
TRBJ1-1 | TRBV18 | CASSPFSGTEAFF
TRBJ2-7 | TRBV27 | CASSRQGAYEQYF
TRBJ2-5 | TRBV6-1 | CASSEALETQYF
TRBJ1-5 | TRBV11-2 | CASRSGTEHQPQHF
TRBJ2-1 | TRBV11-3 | CASSLMGAGNEQFF
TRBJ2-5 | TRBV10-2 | CASSPRGQETQYF
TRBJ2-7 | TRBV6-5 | CASRPGGSLSYEQYF
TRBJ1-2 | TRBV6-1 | CASSYRDTDYGYTF
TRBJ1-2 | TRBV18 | CASSPPGTNYGYTF
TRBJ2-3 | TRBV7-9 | CASSLSGVTDTQYF
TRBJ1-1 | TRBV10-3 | CAISESPQGKTEAFF
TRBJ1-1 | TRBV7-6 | CASRFTPHPMNTEAFF
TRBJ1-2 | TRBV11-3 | CASSQQGNYGYTF
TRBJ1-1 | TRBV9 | CASSVGALNTEAFF
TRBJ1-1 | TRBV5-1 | CASSTGEMNTEAFF
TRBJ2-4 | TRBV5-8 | CASSLAEVIKRSDSQYF
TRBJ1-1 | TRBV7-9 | CASSLMESRNTEAFF
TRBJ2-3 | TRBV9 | CASSVGAGGATDTQYF